Listed here are 18 T cell receptor beta chains from one sample, sequenced in a study of blood T cell repertoires in COVID-19. The protocol was immunoSEQ multiplex PCR, while the TCRdb copy is restricted to in-frame clones and leaves out a portion. The repertoire holds roughly 220,000 clones, with 70% to 90% as singletons. Sequencing used peripheral blood. These receptors came from a man aged 80 or over with acute or convalescent COVID-19.

The CDR3 coding sequence is TGTGCCTGGAGTAAACTAGCAGATACGCAGTATTTT. It encodes CAWSKLADTQYF. This sequence joins TRBV30 and TRBJ2-3; TRBD2 is a possible D gene (5 bases). The length of the CDR3 is 12 residues. Trimming took off 2 bases at V and 4 bases at J, with 7 bases between the two ends. Germline V gene data show CDR1 as GTSNPN and CDR2 as SVGIG (reference sequence). Using reference TRBV30 and TRBJ2-3 for the parts outside the CDR3, the full variable domain is SQTIHQWPATLVQPVGSPLSLECTVEGTSNPNLYWYRQAAGRGLQLLFYSVGIGQISSEVPQNLSASRPQDRQFILSSKKLLLSDSGFYLCAWSKLADTQYFGPGTRLTVL.

In nucleotides, the CDR3 is TGTGCCAGCAGTCAGGGCCATCAGCCCCAGCATTTT. Its protein is CASSQGHQPQHF. The V gene is TRBV7-9, the J gene TRBJ1-5; a possible D gene is TRBD1 (5 bases). V was cut by 6 bases and J by 5 bases, with 8 bases left in between. The CDR3 runs to 12 residues. In germline, CDR1 is SEHNR, CDR2 FQNEAQ (reference sequence).

J is TRBJ2-1 and V is TRBV29-1, with a tentative D call TRBD2 (5 bases). V was trimmed by 4 bases and J by 9 bases, leaving 13 bases between them. In germline, CDR1 is SQVTM, CDR2 ANQGSEA. The length of the CDR3 is 12 residues. The CDR3, as DNA: TGCAGCGTTGGGACTTCTGTACGTGAGCAGTTCTTC. This codes for CSVGTSVREQFF.

V and J are TRBV3-1 (or the pseudogene TRBV3-2) and TRBJ2-5; tentative D call: TRBD2 (7 bases). CDR1 is LGHDT, CDR2 YNNKEL, per germline (reference sequence). The length of the CDR3 is 14 residues. V shed 7 bases and J shed 2 bases, with 14 bases lying between them. The CDR3 bases are TGTGCCAGCACCCCGGGGGGCCGACAAGAGACCCAGTACTTC. Amino acid sequence: CASTPGGRQETQYF.

The chain couples TRBV5-5 to TRBJ2-3, with D possibly matching TRBD2 (7 bases). V gave up 0 bases and J gave up 6 bases, with 14 bases separating them. Germline CDR1 reads SGHKS; CDR2 reads YYEKEE (reference sequence). The CDR3 length is 15 residues. CDR3 region: CASSLGAGAGDTQYF. Here the CDR3 DNA reads TGTGCCAGCAGCTTGGGTGCGGGGGCTGGGGATACGCAGTATTTT.

The V call is TRBV24-1, the J call TRBJ2-7, with D perhaps TRBD1 (6 bases). In germline, CDR1 is KGHDR, CDR2 SFDVKD. Trimming removed 9 bases from V and 6 bases from J, with 23 bases in between. The CDR3 is 15 amino acids. This CDR3 is CATPKTGPTPVEQYV. The CDR3 DNA is TGTGCCACCCCAAAAACAGGGCCAACCCCTGTCGAGCAGTACGTC.

The chain is built from TRBV7-3 and TRBJ2-3, with 9 bases matching TRBD2. Germline V lookup: CDR1 SGHTA, CDR2 FQGTGA. The V gene end was trimmed by 5 bases and the J gene end by 1 base; junction bases not matched to a gene: 4. The CDR3 consists of 15 residues. This CDR3 is CASSPRLAGTDTQYF. CDR3 sequence (DNA): TGTGCCAGCAGCCCCCGACTAGCGGGCACAGATACGCAGTATTTT.

V and J are TRBV4-2 and TRBJ1-4, with 9 bases fitting TRBD1. There are 14 residues in the CDR3. V lost 4 bases, J lost 5 bases, and 2 bases stayed unmatched. Germline V gene lookup returns CDR1 LGHNA and CDR2 YNFKEQ. CDR3 residues: CASSPGQGNEKLFF. In DNA, the CDR3 is TGTGCCAGCAGCCCAGGACAGGGGAATGAAAAACTGTTTTTT.

This chain uses TRBV19 with TRBJ1-1, with a weak D call TRBD1 (5 bases). The CDR3 totals 14 residues. Looked up from germline, CDR1 is LNHDA and CDR2 is SQIVND (reference sequence). Trimming removed 4 bases from V and 1 base from J, with 10 bases in between. CDR3 DNA: TGTGCCAGTAGTAGCAGGGTCGGGAACACTGAAGCTTTCTTT. Amino acids: CASSSRVGNTEAFF.

This sequence joins TRBV21-1 and TRBJ2-7; the table's D call of TRBD2 was not tested on the DNA. TRBV21-1 is described as a pseudogene. This CDR3 contains 15 residues. The CDR3 protein is CASIRSEGPSGEQYF. The CDR3 DNA sequence: TGTGCCAGCATCCGTTCGGAGGGGCCCTCGGGGGAGCAGTACTTC.

Comments on this clone: At the DNA level, this CDR3 is encoded by other sequences in the same sample as well. J is TRBJ1-5 and V is TRBV3-1 (or the pseudogene TRBV3-2); tentative D call: TRBD1 (5 bases). Deletions cut 1 base from V and 4 bases from J, with 11 bases between. The CDR3 has 15 residues. Germline loops: CDR1 LGHDT, CDR2 YNNKEL (reference sequence). CDR3 in amino acids: CASSQGWGGNQPQHF. The CDR3 region has the DNA TGTGCCAGCAGCCAAGGGTGGGGCGGTAATCAGCCCCAGCATTTT.

The V gene is TRBV15, the J gene TRBJ1-4; D may be TRBD1 (6 bases). This CDR3 is 14 amino acids long. Trimming removed 3 bases from V and 1 base from J, with 6 bases in between. From germline, CDR1 is LNHNV and CDR2 YYDKDF (reference sequence). The CDR3 is CATSRDRTNEKLFF. CDR3 coding DNA: TGTGCCACCAGCAGGGACAGAACTAATGAAAAACTGTTTTTT.

V and J are TRBV2 and TRBJ1-6; 10 bases match TRBD1. The CDR3 loop spans 13 amino acids. Looked up from germline, CDR1 is SNHLY and CDR2 is FYNNEI. V gave up 9 bases and J gave up 7 bases; unmatched junction bases: 3. In DNA, the CDR3 is TGTGCCAGTAGACAGGGGGCGAATTCACCCCTCCACTTT. Amino acids: CASRQGANSPLHF.

The chain is built from TRBV6-5 and TRBJ2-3; D is uncertain. The germline V gene encodes CDR1 MNHEY and CDR2 SVGAGI. Trimming removed 0 bases from V and 4 bases from J, with 14 bases in between. This CDR3 spans 16 amino acids. CDR3 in DNA: TGTGCCAGCAGTTACTCGCCAGTCAGGAATGCAGATACGCAGTATTTT. This sequence encodes CASSYSPVRNADTQYF.

With regard to this clone: The sample carries other DNA sequences with the same CDR3. This chain joins TRBV6-2 or TRBV6-3 and TRBJ1-4; tentative D call: TRBD1 (5 bases). Germline CDR1 MNHEY, CDR2 SVGEGT. Trimming pared 5 bases from V and 7 bases from J, leaving 17 bases between. The CDR3 has 15 amino acids. The CDR3, as DNA: TGTGCCAGCAGTGACCGGACCGGAGGGGCTGAAAAACTGTTTTTT. Amino acid sequence: CASSDRTGGAEKLFF.

This clone was counted a few times. The chain has TRBV24-1 and TRBJ2-1, with TRBD2 as a possible D gene (6 bases). There are 15 residues in the CDR3. Germline V gene sequence: CDR1 KGHDR, CDR2 SFDVKD. V was clipped by 2 bases and J by 6 bases, with 13 bases between them. The CDR3 loop reads CATSDWGGIRNEQFF. CDR3 in DNA: TGTGCCACCAGTGATTGGGGAGGTATACGCAATGAGCAGTTCTTC.

This sequence joins TRBV10-3 and TRBJ2-1; 7 bases line up with TRBD2. Germline CDR1 ENHRY, CDR2 SYGVKD. The length of the CDR3 is 15 residues. After removal of 0 bases from V and 7 bases from J, the junction contained 6 bases not matched to a gene. CDR3 DNA sequence: TGTGCCATCAGTGAGTCCGGGGGGATGGGGAATGAGCAGTTCTTC. It is translated as CAISESGGMGNEQFF.

This chain links TRBV24-1 with TRBJ1-4; TRBD1 aligns across 10 bases. The germline gives CDR1 KGHDR, CDR2 SFDVKD. This CDR3 has 17 residues. V lost 6 bases, J lost 0 bases, and 6 bases stayed unmatched. DNA for the CDR3: TGTGCCACCAGTCATGGACAGGGGGGAGCAACTAATGAAAAACTGTTTTTT. Its translation: CATSHGQGGATNEKLFF.